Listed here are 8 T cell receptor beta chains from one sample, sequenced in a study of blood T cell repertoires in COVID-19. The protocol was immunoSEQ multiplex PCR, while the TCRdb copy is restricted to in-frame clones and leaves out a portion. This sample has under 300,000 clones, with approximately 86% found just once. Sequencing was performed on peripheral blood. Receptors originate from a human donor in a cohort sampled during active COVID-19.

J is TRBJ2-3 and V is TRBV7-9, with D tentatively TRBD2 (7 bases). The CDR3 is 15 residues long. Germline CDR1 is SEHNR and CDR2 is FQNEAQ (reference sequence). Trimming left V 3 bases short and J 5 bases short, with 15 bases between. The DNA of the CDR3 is TGTGCCAGCAGCTTCCGGGGGGCTGGGGGAGATACGCAGTATTTT. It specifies CASSFRGAGGDTQYF.

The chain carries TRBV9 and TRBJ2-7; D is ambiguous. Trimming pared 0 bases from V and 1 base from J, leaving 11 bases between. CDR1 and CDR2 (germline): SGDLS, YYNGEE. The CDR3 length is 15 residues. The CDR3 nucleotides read TGTGCCAGCAGCGTAGCCCTGTCAGAATCCTACGAGCAGTACTTC. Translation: CASSVALSESYEQYF.

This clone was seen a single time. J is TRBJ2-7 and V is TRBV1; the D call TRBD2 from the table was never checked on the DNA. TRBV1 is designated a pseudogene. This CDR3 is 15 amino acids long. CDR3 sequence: CTSSQSGGASYEQYF. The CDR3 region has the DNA TGCACCAGCAGCCAAAGCGGGGGGGCCTCCTACGAGCAGTACTTC.

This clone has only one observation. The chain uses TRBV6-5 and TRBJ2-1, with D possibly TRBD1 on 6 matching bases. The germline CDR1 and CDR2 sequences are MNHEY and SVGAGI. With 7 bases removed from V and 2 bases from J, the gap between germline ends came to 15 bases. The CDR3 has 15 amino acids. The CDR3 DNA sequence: TGTGCCAGCATAGTGGACAGCGGACCCTACAATGAGCAGTTCTTC. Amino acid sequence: CASIVDSGPYNEQFF.

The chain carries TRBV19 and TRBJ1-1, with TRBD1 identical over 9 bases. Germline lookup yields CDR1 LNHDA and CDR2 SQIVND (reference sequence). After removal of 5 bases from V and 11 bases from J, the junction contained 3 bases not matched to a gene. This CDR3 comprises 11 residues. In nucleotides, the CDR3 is TGTGCCAGTAGTGGGGACAGGGTTGCTTTCTTT. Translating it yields CASSGDRVAFF.

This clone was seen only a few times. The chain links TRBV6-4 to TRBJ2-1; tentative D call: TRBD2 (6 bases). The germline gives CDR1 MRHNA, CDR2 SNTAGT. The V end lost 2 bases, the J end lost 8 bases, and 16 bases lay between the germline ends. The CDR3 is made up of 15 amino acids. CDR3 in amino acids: CASSDTRRGVDEQFF. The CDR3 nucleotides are TGTGCCAGCAGTGACACGAGGCGCGGGGTTGATGAGCAGTTCTTC.

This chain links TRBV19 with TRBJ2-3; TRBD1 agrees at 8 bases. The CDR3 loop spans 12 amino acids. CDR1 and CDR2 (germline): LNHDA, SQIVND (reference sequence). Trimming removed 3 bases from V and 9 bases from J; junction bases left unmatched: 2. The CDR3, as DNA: TGTGCCAGTAGTATGGACAGGGAGACGCAGTATTTT. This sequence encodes CASSMDRETQYF.

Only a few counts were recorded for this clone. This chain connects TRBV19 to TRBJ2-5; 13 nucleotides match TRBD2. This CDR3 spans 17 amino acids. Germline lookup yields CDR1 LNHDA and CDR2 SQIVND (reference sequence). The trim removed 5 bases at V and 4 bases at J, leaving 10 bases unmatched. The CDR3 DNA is TGTGCCAGTAGTCCCTGGACTAGCGGGAGTGATGGAGAGACCCAGTACTTC. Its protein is CASSPWTSGSDGETQYF.